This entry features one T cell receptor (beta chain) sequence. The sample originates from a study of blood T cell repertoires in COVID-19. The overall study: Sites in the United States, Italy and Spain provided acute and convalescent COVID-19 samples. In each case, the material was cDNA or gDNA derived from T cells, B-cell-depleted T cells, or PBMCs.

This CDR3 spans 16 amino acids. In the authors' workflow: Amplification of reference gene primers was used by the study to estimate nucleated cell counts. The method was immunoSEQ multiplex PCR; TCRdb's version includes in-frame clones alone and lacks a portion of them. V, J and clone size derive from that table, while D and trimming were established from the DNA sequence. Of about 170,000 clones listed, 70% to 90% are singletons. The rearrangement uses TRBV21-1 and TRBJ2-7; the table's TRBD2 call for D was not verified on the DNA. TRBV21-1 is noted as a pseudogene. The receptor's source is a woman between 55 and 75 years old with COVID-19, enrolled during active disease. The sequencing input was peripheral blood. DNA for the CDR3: TGTGCCAGCAGCCTGAACGGGGGGGATAGCTCCTACGAGCAGTACTTC. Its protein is CASSLNGGDSSYEQYF.